A single TCR beta chain is shown here with its context. Its target is not known. Assay used: immunoSEQ multiplex PCR; TCRdb lists only in-frame clones, some missing. Altogether roughly 66,000 clones are present, roughly 92% being singletons, with the ten largest covering 9.5% to 12%. The record originates from a study of Tregs in tolerant kidney transplant recipients. Study-level points and caveats: Tregs expanded with activated donor B cells seemed most donor-specific. Biological reproducibility was not directly addressed, but technical replication error appeared minimal.

The V and J ends lost 4 bases and 3 bases respectively, with 13 bases between them. The CDR3 is made up of 15 amino acids. Germline-derived CDR1 and CDR2 are SGHVS and FQNEAQ. Sample: CD8+ T cells from blood, taken before the transplant. This TCR derives from a human donor who received a combined kidney and bone marrow transplant. The J gene is TRBJ2-1, the V gene TRBV7-8; TRBD2 might be the D (6 bases). CDR3 nucleotides: TGTGCCAGCAGCTCGACTAGTGGGGACTACAATGAGCAGTTCTTC. Translation: CASSSTSGDYNEQFF. Full variable domain (rest looked up from reference TRBV7-8 and TRBJ2-1): GAGVSQSPRYKVAKRGQDVALRCDPISGHVSLFWYQQALGQGPEFLTYFQNEAQLDKSGLPSDRFFAERPEGSVSTLKIQRTQQEDSAVYLCASSSTSGDYNEQFFGPGTRLTVL.